The 9 T cell receptor beta chains reported below all come from one sample, sequenced in a study of blood T cell repertoires in COVID-19 (dated by TCRdb to 2020 to 2021). Library preparation was by the immunoSEQ multiplex PCR assay. TCRdb mirrors the immuneACCESS table, restricted to in-frame sequences. Some clones are absent from its copies; in checked studies, under half trace to an unresolved V gene, and the reason for the others is unknown. The sample table holds fewer than 100,000 clones, of which roughly 85% were seen once. The top ten hold around 40% of the sample. Sequenced input: peripheral blood. The receptors were gathered from a human donor in a cohort sampled during active COVID-19.

This rearrangement joins TRBV7-2 to TRBJ1-3; the D is unclear. From germline, CDR1 is SGHTA and CDR2 FQGNSA. V lost 5 bases to trimming and J lost 0 bases, with 14 bases between them. The CDR3 has 16 residues. CDR3 sequence reads: CASSPTPVSSGNTIYF. The DNA of the CDR3 is TGTGCCAGCAGCCCCACTCCGGTGAGCTCTGGAAACACCATATATTTT.

The J gene is TRBJ2-1, the V gene TRBV20-1; TRBD2 is a possible D gene (6 bases). Germline V gene sequence: CDR1 DFQATT, CDR2 SNEGSKA (reference sequence). CDR3 size: 15 residues. The V end was cut by 3 bases, the J end by 4 bases, with 16 bases between. DNA for the CDR3: TGCAGTGCTAGTCTGTCAGCGGGCCTTTACAATGAGCAGTTCTTC. It codes for CSASLSAGLYNEQFF.

V gene TRBV6-2 or TRBV6-3 combines with J gene TRBJ2-7; 7 positions match TRBD1. This CDR3 spans 16 amino acids. V shed 6 bases and J 6 bases; nucleotides not matched to a gene: 17. Germline CDR1 and CDR2: MNHEY and SVGEGT. CDR3 residues: CASSRPQGKFVVEQYF. The CDR3 DNA reads as TGTGCCAGCAGCCGCCCACAGGGGAAGTTCGTGGTCGAGCAGTACTTC.

This sequence joins TRBV7-9 and TRBJ1-6; TRBD1 aligns across 7 bases. After removal of 6 bases from V and 5 bases from J, the junction contained 13 bases not matched to a gene. This CDR3 is built from 17 residues. Germline V gene lookup returns CDR1 SEHNR and CDR2 FQNEAQ (reference sequence). CDR3 in DNA: TGTGCCAGCAGTCCTTATCCGGGACAGCCGGATAATTCACCCCTCCACTTT. Its translation: CASSPYPGQPDNSPLHF.

The chain carries TRBV5-5 and TRBJ1-5, with D perhaps TRBD1 (5 bases). The CDR3 is 15 amino acids. Germline V CDR1 and CDR2: SGHKS, YYEKEE (reference sequence). V was cut by 0 bases and J by 6 bases, with 13 bases left in between. The CDR3 spells CASSLEGGRGQPQHF. The CDR3, as DNA: TGTGCCAGCAGCTTGGAAGGAGGGAGGGGTCAGCCCCAGCATTTT.

This clone showed up just a few times. The chain recombines TRBV4-1 with TRBJ2-1; the match to TRBD2 covers 9 bases. V dropped 8 bases and J dropped 5; count of bases not matched to a gene: 10. This CDR3 region has 15 residues. Germline assignment: CDR1 MGHRA and CDR2 YSYEKL. The CDR3 spells CASGGASGNNNEQFF. CDR3 DNA sequence: TGCGCCAGCGGAGGGGCTAGCGGGAATAACAATGAGCAGTTCTTC.

The V gene is TRBV7-9, the J gene TRBJ1-2; TRBD1 aligns across 8 bases. CDR1 is SEHNR, CDR2 FQNEAQ, per germline (reference sequence). V dropped 1 base and J dropped 2; count of bases not matched to a gene: 9. The CDR3 totals 17 residues. The DNA of the CDR3 is TGTGCCAGCAGCTTAGAGACAGGGGCTACATCCAACTATGGCTACACCTTC. Encoded protein: CASSLETGATSNYGYTF.

The genes are TRBV18 and TRBJ1-1, with D possibly being TRBD1 (5 bases). The CDR3 consists of 14 residues. V lost 2 bases to trimming and J lost 2 bases, with 9 bases between them. Germline-derived CDR1 and CDR2 are KGHSH and LQKENI. The DNA of the CDR3 is TGTGCCAGCTCACCAAATAGGGGAAACACTGAAGCTTTCTTT. Encoded protein: CASSPNRGNTEAFF.

This clone was seen only once. The rearrangement links TRBV3-1 (or the pseudogene TRBV3-2) to TRBJ2-5; 11 nucleotides match TRBD2. CDR1 is LGHDT, CDR2 YNNKEL, per germline (reference sequence). The V segment lost 5 bases and the J segment 5 bases; nucleotides outside the gene matches: 10. CDR3 length: 16 amino acids. CDR3 DNA: TGTGCCAGCAGCTTCCGACTAGCGGGGCTGGGGGAGACCCAGTACTTC. It codes for CASSFRLAGLGETQYF.